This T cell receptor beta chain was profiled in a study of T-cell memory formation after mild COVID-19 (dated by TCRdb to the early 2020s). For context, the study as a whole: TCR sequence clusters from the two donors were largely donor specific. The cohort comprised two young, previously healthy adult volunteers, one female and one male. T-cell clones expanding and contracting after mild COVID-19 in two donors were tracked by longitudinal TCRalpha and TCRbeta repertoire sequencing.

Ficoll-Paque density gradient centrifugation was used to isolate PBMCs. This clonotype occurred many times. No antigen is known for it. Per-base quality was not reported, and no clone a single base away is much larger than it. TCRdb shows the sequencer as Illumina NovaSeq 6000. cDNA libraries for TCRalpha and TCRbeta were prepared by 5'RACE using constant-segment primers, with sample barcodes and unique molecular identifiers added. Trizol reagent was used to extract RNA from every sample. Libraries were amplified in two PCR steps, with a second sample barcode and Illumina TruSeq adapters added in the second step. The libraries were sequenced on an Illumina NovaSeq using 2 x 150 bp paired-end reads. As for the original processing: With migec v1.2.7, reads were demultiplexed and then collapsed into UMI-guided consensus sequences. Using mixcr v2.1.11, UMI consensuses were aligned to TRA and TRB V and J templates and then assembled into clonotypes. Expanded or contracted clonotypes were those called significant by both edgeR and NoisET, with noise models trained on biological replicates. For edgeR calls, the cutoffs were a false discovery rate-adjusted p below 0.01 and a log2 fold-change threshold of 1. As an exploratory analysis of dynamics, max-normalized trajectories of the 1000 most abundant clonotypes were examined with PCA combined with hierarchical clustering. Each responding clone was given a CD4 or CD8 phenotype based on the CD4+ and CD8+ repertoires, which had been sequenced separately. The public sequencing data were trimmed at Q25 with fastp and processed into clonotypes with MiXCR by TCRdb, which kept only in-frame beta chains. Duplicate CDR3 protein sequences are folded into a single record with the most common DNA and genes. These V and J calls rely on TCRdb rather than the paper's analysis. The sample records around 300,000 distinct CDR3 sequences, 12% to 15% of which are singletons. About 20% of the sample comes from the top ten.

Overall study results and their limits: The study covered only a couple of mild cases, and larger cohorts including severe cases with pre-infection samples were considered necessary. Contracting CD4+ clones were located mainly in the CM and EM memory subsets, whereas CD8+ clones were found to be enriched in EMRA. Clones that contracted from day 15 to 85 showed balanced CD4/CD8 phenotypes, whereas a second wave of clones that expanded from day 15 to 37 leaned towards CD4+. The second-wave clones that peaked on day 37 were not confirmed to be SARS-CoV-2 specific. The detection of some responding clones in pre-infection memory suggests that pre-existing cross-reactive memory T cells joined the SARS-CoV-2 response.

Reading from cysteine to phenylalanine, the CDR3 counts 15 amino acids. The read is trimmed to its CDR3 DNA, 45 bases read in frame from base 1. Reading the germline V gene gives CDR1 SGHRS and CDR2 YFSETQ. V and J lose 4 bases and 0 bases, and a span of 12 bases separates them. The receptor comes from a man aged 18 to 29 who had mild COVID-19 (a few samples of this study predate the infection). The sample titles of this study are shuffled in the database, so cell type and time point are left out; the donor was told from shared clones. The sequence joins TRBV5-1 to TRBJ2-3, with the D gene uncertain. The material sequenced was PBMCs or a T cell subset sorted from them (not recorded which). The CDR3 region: CASSLERTSTDTQYF. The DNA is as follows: TGCGCCAGCAGCCTCGAGCGCACCAGCACAGATACGCAGTATTTT. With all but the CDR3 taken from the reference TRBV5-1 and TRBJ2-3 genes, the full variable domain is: KAGVTQTPRYLIKTRGQQVTLSCSPISGHRSVSWYQQTPGQGLQFLFEYFSETQRNKGNFPGRFSGRQFSNSRSEMNVSTLELGDSALYLCASSLERTSTDTQYFGPGTRLTVL.